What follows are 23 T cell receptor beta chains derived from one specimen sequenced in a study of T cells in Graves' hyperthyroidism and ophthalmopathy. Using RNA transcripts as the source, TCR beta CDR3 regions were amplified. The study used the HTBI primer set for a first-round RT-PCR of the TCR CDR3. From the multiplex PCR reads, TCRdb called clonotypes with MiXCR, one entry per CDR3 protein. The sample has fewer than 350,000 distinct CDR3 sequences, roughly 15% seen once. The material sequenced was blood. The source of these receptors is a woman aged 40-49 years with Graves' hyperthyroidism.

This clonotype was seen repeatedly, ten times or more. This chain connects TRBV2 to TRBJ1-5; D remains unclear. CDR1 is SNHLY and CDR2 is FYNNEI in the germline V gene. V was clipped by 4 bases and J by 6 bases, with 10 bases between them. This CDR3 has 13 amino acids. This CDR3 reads CASSVEVSQPQHF. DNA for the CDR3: TGTGCCAGCAGTGTTGAAGTCAGTCAGCCCCAGCATTTT. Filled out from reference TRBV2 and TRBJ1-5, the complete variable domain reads EPEVTQTPSHQVTQMGQEVILRCVPISNHLYFYWYRQILGQKVEFLVSFYNNEISEKSEIFDDQFSVERPDGSNFTLKIRSTKLEDSAMYFCASSVEVSQPQHFGDGTRLSIL.

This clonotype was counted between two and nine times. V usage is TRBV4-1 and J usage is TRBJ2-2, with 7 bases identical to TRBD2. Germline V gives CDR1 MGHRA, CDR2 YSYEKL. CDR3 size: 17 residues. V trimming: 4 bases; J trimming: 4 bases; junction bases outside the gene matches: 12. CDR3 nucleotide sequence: TGCGCCAGCAGCCCTAGCGGTGCGGGGCCGGGCACCGGGGAGCTGTTTTTT. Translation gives CASSPSGAGPGTGELFF.

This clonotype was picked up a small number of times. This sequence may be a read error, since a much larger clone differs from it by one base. The CDR3 reads CASSGQTYEQYF. Here the CDR3 DNA reads TGTGCCAGCAGTGGACAGACCTACGAGCAGTACTTC. The rearrangement joins TRBV6-1 to TRBJ2-7; D may be TRBD1 (5 bases). V shed 4 bases and J shed 2 bases, with 6 bases lying between them. The CDR3 is made up of 12 amino acids. Looked up from germline, CDR1 is MNHNS and CDR2 is SASEGT.

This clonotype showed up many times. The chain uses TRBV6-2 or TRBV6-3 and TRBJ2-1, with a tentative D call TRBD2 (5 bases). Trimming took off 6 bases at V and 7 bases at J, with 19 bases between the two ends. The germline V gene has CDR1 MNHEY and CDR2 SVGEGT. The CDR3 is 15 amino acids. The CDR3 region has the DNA TGTGCCAGCAGAGAGGCGGGCCCCCAGCGAAATGAGCAGTTCTTC. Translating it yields CASREAGPQRNEQFF.

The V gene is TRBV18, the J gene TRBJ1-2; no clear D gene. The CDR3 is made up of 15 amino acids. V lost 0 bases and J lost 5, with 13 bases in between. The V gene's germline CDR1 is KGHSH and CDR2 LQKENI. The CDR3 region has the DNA TGTGCCAGCTCACCACCGTTGGCCTTTGAATATGGCTACACCTTC. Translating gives CASSPPLAFEYGYTF.

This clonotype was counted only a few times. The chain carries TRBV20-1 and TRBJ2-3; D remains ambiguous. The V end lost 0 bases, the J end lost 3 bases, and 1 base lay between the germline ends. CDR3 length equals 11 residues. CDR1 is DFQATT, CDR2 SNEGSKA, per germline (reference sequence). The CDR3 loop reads CSARDTDTQYF. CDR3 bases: TGCAGTGCTAGAGATACAGATACGCAGTATTTT.

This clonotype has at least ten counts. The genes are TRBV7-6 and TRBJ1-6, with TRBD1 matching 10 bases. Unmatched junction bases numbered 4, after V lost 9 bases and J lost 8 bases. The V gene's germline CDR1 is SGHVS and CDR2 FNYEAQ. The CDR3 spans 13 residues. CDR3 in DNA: TGTGCCAGTAGAGGACAGGGGGATTCACCCCTCCACTTT. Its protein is CASRGQGDSPLHF.

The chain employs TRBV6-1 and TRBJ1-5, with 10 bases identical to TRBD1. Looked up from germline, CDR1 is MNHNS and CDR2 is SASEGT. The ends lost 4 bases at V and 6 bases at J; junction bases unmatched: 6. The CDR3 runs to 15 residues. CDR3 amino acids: CASSGGTGVRQPQHF. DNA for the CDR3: TGTGCCAGCAGTGGAGGGACAGGGGTTCGTCAGCCCCAGCATTTT.

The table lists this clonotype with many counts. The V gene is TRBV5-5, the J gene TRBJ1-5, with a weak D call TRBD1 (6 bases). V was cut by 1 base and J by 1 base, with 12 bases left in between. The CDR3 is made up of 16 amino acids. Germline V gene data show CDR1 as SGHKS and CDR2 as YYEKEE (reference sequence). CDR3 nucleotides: TGTGCCAGCAGCTTGTTTGGGGGCGAGAGCAATCAGCCCCAGCATTTT. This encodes CASSLFGGESNQPQHF.

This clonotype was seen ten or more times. The chain's CDR3 is CATSDPGTDLAGGETQYF. CDR3 coding DNA: TGTGCCACCAGTGATCCCGGGACAGATTTAGCGGGAGGAGAGACCCAGTACTTC. The chain couples TRBV24-1 to TRBJ2-5; 10 bases are shared with TRBD2. Trimming took 3 bases from V and 4 from J; bases not matched to a gene: 13. In germline, CDR1 is KGHDR, CDR2 SFDVKD. The CDR3 loop spans 18 amino acids.

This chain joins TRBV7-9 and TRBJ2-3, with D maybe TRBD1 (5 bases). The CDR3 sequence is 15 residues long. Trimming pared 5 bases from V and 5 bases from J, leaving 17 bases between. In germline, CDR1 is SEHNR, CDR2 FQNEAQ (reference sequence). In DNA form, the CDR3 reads TGTGCCAGCAGCCCAGGGTACCGGTTGGGAGATACGCAGTATTTT. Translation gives CASSPGYRLGDTQYF.

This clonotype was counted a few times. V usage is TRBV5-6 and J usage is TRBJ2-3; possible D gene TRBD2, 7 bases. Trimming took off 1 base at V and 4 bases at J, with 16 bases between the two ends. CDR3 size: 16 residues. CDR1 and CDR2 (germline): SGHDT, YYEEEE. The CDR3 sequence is CASSLFRGAFADTQYF. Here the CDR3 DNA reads TGTGCCAGCAGCTTGTTCCGGGGGGCATTCGCAGATACGCAGTATTTT.

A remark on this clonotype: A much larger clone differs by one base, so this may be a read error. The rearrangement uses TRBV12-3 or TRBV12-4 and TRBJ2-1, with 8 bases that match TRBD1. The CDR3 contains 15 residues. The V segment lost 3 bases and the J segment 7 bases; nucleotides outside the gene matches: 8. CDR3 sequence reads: CASSFPDREANEQFF. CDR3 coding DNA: TGTGCCAGCAGTTTTCCGGACAGGGAGGCAAATGAGCAGTTCTTC.

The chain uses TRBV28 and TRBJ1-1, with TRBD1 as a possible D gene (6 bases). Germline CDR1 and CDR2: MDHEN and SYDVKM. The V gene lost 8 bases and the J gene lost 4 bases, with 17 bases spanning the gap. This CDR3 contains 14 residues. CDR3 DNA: TGTGCCAGCCCCCGACAGGCCGAGGGCACTGAAGCTTTCTTT. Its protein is CASPRQAEGTEAFF.

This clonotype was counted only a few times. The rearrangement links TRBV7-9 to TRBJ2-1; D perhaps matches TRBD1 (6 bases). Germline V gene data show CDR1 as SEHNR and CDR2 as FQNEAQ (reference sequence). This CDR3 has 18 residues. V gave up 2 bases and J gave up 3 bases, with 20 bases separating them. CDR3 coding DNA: TGTGCCAGCAGCTTAATACAGGGTATCCCATTAGGCTACAATGAGCAGTTCTTC. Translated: CASSLIQGIPLGYNEQFF.

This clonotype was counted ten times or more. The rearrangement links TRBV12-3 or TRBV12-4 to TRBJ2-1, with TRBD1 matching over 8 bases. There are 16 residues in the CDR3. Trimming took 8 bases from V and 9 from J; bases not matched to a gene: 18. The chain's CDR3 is CASLEGFGTGIGEQFF. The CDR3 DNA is TGTGCCAGCTTGGAAGGTTTCGGGACAGGAATAGGTGAGCAGTTCTTC.

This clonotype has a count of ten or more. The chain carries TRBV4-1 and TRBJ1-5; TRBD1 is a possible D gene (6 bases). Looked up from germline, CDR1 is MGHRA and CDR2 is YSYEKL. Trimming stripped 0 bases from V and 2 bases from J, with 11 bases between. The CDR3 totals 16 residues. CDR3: CASSQDRGQRNQPQHF. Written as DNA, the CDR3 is TGCGCCAGCAGCCAAGACCGGGGACAACGCAATCAGCCCCAGCATTTT.

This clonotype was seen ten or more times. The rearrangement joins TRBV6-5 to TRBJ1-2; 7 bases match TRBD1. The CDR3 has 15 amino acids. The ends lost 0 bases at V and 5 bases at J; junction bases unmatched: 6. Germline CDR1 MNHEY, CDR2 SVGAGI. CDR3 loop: CASSYSPTGSYGYTF. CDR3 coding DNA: TGTGCCAGCAGTTACTCCCCGACAGGGTCTTATGGCTACACCTTC.

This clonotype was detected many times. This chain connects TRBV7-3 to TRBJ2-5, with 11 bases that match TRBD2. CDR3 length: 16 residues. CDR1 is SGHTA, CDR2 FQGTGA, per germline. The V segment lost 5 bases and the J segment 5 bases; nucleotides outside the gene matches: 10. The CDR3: CASSPGASGGRETQYF. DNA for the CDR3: TGTGCCAGCAGCCCCGGCGCTAGCGGGGGGAGGGAGACCCAGTACTTC.

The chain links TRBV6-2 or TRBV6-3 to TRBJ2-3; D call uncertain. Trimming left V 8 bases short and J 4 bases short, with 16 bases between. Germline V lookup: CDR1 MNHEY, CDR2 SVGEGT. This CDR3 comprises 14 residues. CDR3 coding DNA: TGTGCCAGCCGGAACCGGGCCGGTCCAGATACGCAGTATTTT. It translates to CASRNRAGPDTQYF.

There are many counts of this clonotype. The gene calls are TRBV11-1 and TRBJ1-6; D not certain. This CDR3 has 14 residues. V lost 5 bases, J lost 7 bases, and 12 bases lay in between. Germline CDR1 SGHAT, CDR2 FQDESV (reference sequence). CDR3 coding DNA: TGTGCCAGCAGCCTGGGAGTAATGAATTCACCCCTCCACTTT. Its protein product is CASSLGVMNSPLHF.

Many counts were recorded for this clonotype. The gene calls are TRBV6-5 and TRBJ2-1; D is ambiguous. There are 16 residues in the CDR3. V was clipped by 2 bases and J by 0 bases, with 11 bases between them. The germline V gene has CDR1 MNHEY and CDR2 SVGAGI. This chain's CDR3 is CASSYDWQYSYNEQFF. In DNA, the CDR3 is TGTGCCAGCAGTTACGATTGGCAGTACTCCTACAATGAGCAGTTCTTC.

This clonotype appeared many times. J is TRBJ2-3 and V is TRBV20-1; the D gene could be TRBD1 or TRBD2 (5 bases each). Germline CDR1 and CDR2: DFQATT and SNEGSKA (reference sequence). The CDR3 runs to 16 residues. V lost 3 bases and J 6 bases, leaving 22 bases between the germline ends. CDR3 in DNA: TGCAGTGCTAGTGGACTTCGCAGGGATCCACGGGATACGCAGTATTTT. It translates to CSASGLRRDPRDTQYF.